Presented here are 24 T cell receptor beta chains from one specimen sequenced in a study of early T cells in non-severe SARS-CoV-2 infection. TCRdb itself ran the 5' RACE reads through MiXCR, one entry per CDR3 protein. The sample lists more than 60,000 distinct CDR3 sequences; about an eighth were seen once. Sequenced here: whole blood, sampled at baseline. The origin of the receptors is an adult who was a healthcare worker with PCR-confirmed SARS-CoV-2 infection or an uninfected control (not recorded which).

The table lists this clonotype with many counts. Mismatch with germline at one junction end may stem from a read error. This rearrangement joins TRBV6-6 to TRBJ2-3; the match to TRBD1 covers 7 bases. Germline lookup yields CDR1 MNHNY and CDR2 SVGAGI (reference sequence). CDR3 size: 15 residues. CDR3: CASNYRGTSTDTQYF. In DNA form, the CDR3 reads TGTGCCAGCAATTACAGGGGCACTAGCACAGATACGCAGTATTTT.

This clonotype was seen many times. The V call is TRBV5-4, the J call TRBJ2-7; 9 bases fit TRBD1. V shed 9 bases, J shed 4 bases, and the junction held 11 bases outside the gene matches. The CDR3 length is 14 residues. Germline V gene lookup returns CDR1 SGHNT and CDR2 YYREEE (reference sequence). The CDR3 DNA is TGTGCCACCCAGCTTGGGACAGGGACATACGAGCAGTACTTC. As protein: CATQLGTGTYEQYF. The full variable domain, completed using reference TRBV5-4 and TRBJ2-7, is ETGVTQSPTHLIKTRGQQVTLRCSSQSGHNTVSWYQQALGQGPQFIFQYYREEENGRGNFPPRFSGLQFPNYSSELNVNALELDDSALYLCATQLGTGTYEQYFGPGTRLTVT.

This clonotype was detected many times. This chain connects TRBV13 to TRBJ2-2; D call uncertain. Germline lookup yields CDR1 PRHDT and CDR2 FYEKMQ (reference sequence). Trimming left V 3 bases short and J 11 bases short, with 10 bases between. The CDR3 length is 12 residues. The CDR3 DNA sequence: TGTGCCAGCAGCTTGTTCGAACTCGAGCTGTTTTTT. Protein sequence: CASSLFELELFF.

This clonotype was seen ten or more times. This chain joins TRBV28 and TRBJ1-5, with D possibly TRBD1 on 6 matching bases. The CDR3 contains 13 residues. Germline CDR1 and CDR2: MDHEN and SYDVKM. Trimming left V 2 bases short and J 5 bases short, with 7 bases between. This CDR3 is CASSLQGYQPQHF. The CDR3 coding sequence is TGTGCCAGCAGTTTACAGGGGTATCAGCCCCAGCATTTT.

This clonotype was seen many times. This sequence joins TRBV24-1 and TRBJ2-7; D is tentatively TRBD1 or TRBD2 (5 bases each). The germline gives CDR1 KGHDR, CDR2 SFDVKD. Trimming removed 1 base from V and 7 bases from J, with 13 bases in between. The CDR3 runs 14 residues. In DNA, the CDR3 is TGTGCCACCAGTGATTTTCGGGGATCAGGGGAGCAGTACTTC. Residues: CATSDFRGSGEQYF.

The chain has TRBV19 and TRBJ2-7; D may be TRBD2 (6 bases). Trimming removed 3 bases from V and 3 bases from J, with 6 bases in between. The CDR3 is made up of 12 amino acids. Per germline, CDR1 LNHDA and CDR2 SQIVND (reference sequence). This CDR3 reads CASSMRGYEQYF. The CDR3 DNA sequence: TGTGCCAGTAGTATGCGGGGCTACGAGCAGTACTTC.

The chain joins TRBV28 to TRBJ1-5; TRBD1 agrees at 8 bases. The CDR3 covers 13 residues. CDR1 and CDR2 (germline): MDHEN, SYDVKM. Germline trimming cut 11 bases from V and 3 bases from J; bases unmatched to any gene: 6. CDR3 in amino acids: CAVRGHLNQPQHF. In DNA, the CDR3 is TGTGCCGTCAGGGGGCACCTCAATCAGCCCCAGCATTTT.

This clonotype was detected ten times or more. This chain joins TRBV4-2 and TRBJ2-2; 9 bases match TRBD1. This CDR3 is built from 16 residues. Looked up from germline, CDR1 is LGHNA and CDR2 is YNFKEQ. V lost 4 bases and J lost 4; bases outside the gene matches: 7. The CDR3 sequence is CASSPKGTGSTGELFF. The CDR3 DNA follows: TGTGCCAGCAGCCCAAAGGGGACAGGGTCCACCGGGGAGCTGTTTTTT.

This clonotype was detected only a few times. V gene TRBV7-6 combines with J gene TRBJ1-1, with TRBD1 matching 7 bases. J was trimmed by 11 bases and V by 2 bases; bases with no gene match: 14. The CDR3 is made up of 15 amino acids. The germline V gene encodes CDR1 SGHVS and CDR2 FNYEAQ. In DNA, the CDR3 is TGTGCCAGCAGCTTAAACGTGGGGGACAGTGTCTTTGCTTTCTTT. Translated: CASSLNVGDSVFAFF.

This sequence joins TRBV9 and TRBJ1-5, with D possibly being TRBD1 (5 bases). The CDR3 extends over 15 amino acids. V lost 5 bases to trimming and J lost 0 bases, with 12 bases between them. Germline CDR1 and CDR2: SGDLS and YYNGEE. Here the CDR3 reads CASSPGGYSNQPQHF. The CDR3 nucleotides are TGTGCCAGCAGTCCCGGGGGGTATAGCAATCAGCCCCAGCATTTT.

The J gene is TRBJ1-1, the V gene TRBV2; no definite D call. The V gene's germline CDR1 is SNHLY and CDR2 FYNNEI. V was shortened by 4 bases and J by 5 bases, with 14 bases between the two germline ends. The CDR3 has 14 residues. This CDR3 reads CASSVKGEWTEAFF. The CDR3 DNA follows: TGTGCCAGCAGTGTAAAGGGTGAATGGACTGAAGCTTTCTTT.

The J gene is TRBJ2-7, the V gene TRBV11-1; D assignment may be TRBD1 or TRBD2 (5 bases each). Germline V CDR1 and CDR2: SGHAT, FQDESV (reference sequence). The CDR3 covers 14 residues. The V end lost 6 bases, the J end lost 5 bases, and 17 bases lay between the germline ends. CDR3 coding DNA: TGTGCCAGCAGTTCAGTGGGTGGGACCGACGAGCAGTACTTC. The encoded protein is CASSSVGGTDEQYF.

The table lists this clonotype with many counts. This chain connects TRBV20-1 to TRBJ2-1; 7 bases agree with TRBD1. The CDR3 is made up of 18 amino acids. Losses at the gene ends were 0 bases for V and 7 bases for J; bases not matched to a gene: 18. CDR1 is DFQATT, CDR2 SNEGSKA, per germline (reference sequence). CDR3 DNA sequence: TGCAGTGCTAGAGATCTCCTGTTGGTGGACAGGCGGTCAAATGAGCAGTTCTTC. This encodes CSARDLLLVDRRSNEQFF.

This clonotype was counted between two and nine times. At one end, the junction sequence differs from germline, possibly due to a read error. CDR3 in amino acids: CASGLGGELFF. As DNA, the CDR3 is TGTGCCAGCGGTTTGGGCGGGGAGCTGTTTTTT. This chain connects TRBV12-3 or TRBV12-4 to TRBJ2-2; no definite D call. The CDR3 sequence is 11 residues long.

This clonotype has a handful of counts. DNA for the CDR3: TGCAGCGTTGATGGGACAGGGTTGAATGGCTACACCTTC. Its protein product is CSVDGTGLNGYTF. This chain links TRBV29-1 with TRBJ1-2, with 9 positions matching TRBD1. V shed 3 bases, J shed 6 bases, and the junction held 5 bases outside the gene matches. CDR3 length: 13 amino acids. Germline V gene data show CDR1 as SQVTM and CDR2 as ANQGSEA. Variable domain in full (rest from reference TRBV29-1 and TRBJ1-2): SAVISQKPSRDICQRGTSLTIQCQVDSQVTMMFWYRQQPGQSLTLIATANQGSEATYESGFVIDKFPISRPNLTFSTLTVSNMSPEDSSIYLCSVDGTGLNGYTFGSGTRLTVV.

J is TRBJ1-6 and V is TRBV4-1, with D tentatively TRBD1 (5 bases). Germline CDR1 MGHRA, CDR2 YSYEKL. CDR3 length equals 18 residues. Trimming shortened V by 1 base and J by 7 bases, and 20 bases separated the two germline ends. CDR3 in DNA: TGCGCCAGCAGCCAAGGCCCGACCTCGGCAGGGCAAAATTCACCCCTCCACTTT. It encodes CASSQGPTSAGQNSPLHF.

V is TRBV12-3 or TRBV12-4 and J is TRBJ1-1; D not certain. The CDR3 is made up of 12 amino acids. Trimming took off 6 bases at V and 5 bases at J, with 10 bases between the two ends. CDR3 in DNA: TGTGCCAGCAGGAGGGAGCAGACTGAAGCTTTCTTT. As protein: CASRREQTEAFF.

The chain links TRBV27 to TRBJ2-2; 10 bases fit TRBD1. V lost 7 bases to trimming and J lost 7 bases; unmatched junction nucleotides: 9. This CDR3 is built from 15 residues. Germline-derived CDR1 and CDR2 are MNHEY and SMNVEV (reference sequence). The CDR3 nucleotides read TGTGCCAGCACGACCGGGACAGGGGCCGTCGGGGAGCTGTTTTTT. Its translation is CASTTGTGAVGELFF.

This chain uses TRBV11-2 with TRBJ2-5, with 8 bases aligning to TRBD1. CDR1 SGHAT and CDR2 FQNNGV come from the germline V gene. This CDR3 is 14 amino acids long. Trimming at V came to 5 bases and at J to 2 bases, leaving 4 bases not matched to a gene. The CDR3 nucleotides are TGTGCCAGCAGCGGACAGGGTCCGCAAGAGACCCAGTACTTC. Translated, it gives CASSGQGPQETQYF. The full variable domain, its missing parts supplied by reference TRBV11-2 and TRBJ2-5, is EAGVAQSPRYKIIEKRQSVAFWCNPISGHATLYWYQQILGQGPKLLIQFQNNGVVDDSQLPKDRFSAERLKGVDSTLKIQPAKLEDSAVYLCASSGQGPQETQYFGPGTRLLVL.

This clonotype showed up many times. This chain links TRBV3-1 with TRBJ2-3; perhaps TRBD2 as D (6 bases). Germline CDR1 reads LGHDT; CDR2 reads YNNKEL (reference sequence). The CDR3 sequence is 15 residues long. V was shortened by 5 bases and J by 0 bases, with 12 bases between the two germline ends. CDR3 sequence: CASSKPGLSTDTQYF. In nucleotides, the CDR3 is TGTGCCAGCAGCAAGCCGGGACTGAGCACAGATACGCAGTATTTT.

This clonotype was seen only a few times. This rearrangement joins TRBV6-2 or TRBV6-3 to TRBJ1-4; 8 bases match TRBD1. The CDR3 is made up of 13 amino acids. With V trimmed by 6 bases and J by 5 bases, 2 bases remained unmatched. From germline, CDR1 is MNHEY and CDR2 SVGEGT. The CDR3 sequence: CASRRTGNEKLFF. The CDR3 DNA is TGTGCCAGCAGACGGACAGGGAATGAAAAACTGTTTTTT.

The chain combines TRBV2 with TRBJ2-7, with TRBD1 identical over 7 bases. The CDR3 runs 10 residues. After removal of 7 bases from V and 6 bases from J, the junction contained 0 bases not matched to a gene. The germline V gene has CDR1 SNHLY and CDR2 FYNNEI. The CDR3 DNA reads as TGTGCCAGCAAGGGGGCCGAGCAGTACTTC. This codes for CASKGAEQYF.

The table lists this clonotype with a few counts. The V and J genes are TRBV6-5 and TRBJ1-5; 8 bases fit TRBD1. The germline gives CDR1 MNHEY, CDR2 SVGAGI. V was clipped by 7 bases and J by 7 bases; unmatched bases: 9. This CDR3 region has 14 residues. The CDR3 DNA reads as TGTGCCAGCAAAAACAGGGGGGCGACGCAGCCCCAGCATTTT. It encodes CASKNRGATQPQHF.

This rearrangement joins TRBV24-1 to TRBJ2-5; 9 nucleotides agree with TRBD1. CDR3 length equals 17 residues. The germline V gene encodes CDR1 KGHDR and CDR2 SFDVKD. With V trimmed by 3 bases and J by 3 bases, 10 bases remained unmatched. CDR3 loop: CATSDVGQGFGEETQYF. DNA of the CDR3: TGTGCCACCAGTGATGTGGGACAGGGCTTCGGAGAAGAGACCCAGTACTTC.